The entry below gives a single T cell receptor beta chain sequence along with its context. Its target is not known. Germline values: CDR1 MDHEN, CDR2 SYDVKM. J lost 8 bases, V lost 5 bases, and 11 bases had no gene match. This CDR3 has 15 amino acids. Cultured CD4+ T-cell DNA underwent Oncomine TCR Beta short-read sequencing. TCRdb processed the PCR reads anew with MiXCR; each CDR3 protein has one entry. The table shows 15,000 or so distinct CDR3 sequences, with 48% occurring only once. The treatment denotes: approximately 9-day PBMC culture with coronavirus spike peptide pools or control peptides (ViraFEST assay). For ViraFEST, peptide pools expanded antigen-specific T cells, after which the TCRs were sequenced. The data were obtained in a study of vaccination and CD4 T cells after COVID-19. For the study at large: Convalescent patients had positive nasal swab PCR results for SARS-CoV-2. Disease was mild in fewer than 10 and severe in one. Each participant was administered two doses of a vaccine, which was either BNT162b2 or mRNA-1273. Overlapping spike peptides from SARS-CoV-2, HCoV-NL63, HCoV-OC43 and HCoV-229E served to stimulate the cells.

This clonotype originated in a human donor who had recovered from COVID-19. Sequencing input: CD4+ T cells from blood, cultured in vitro. The chain is built from TRBV28 and TRBJ2-1; 8 nucleotides match TRBD1. CDR3 amino acids: CASSLGQARRDEQFF. In nucleotides, the CDR3 is TGTGCCAGCAGTCTGGGACAGGCCCGCCGGGATGAGCAGTTCTTC.